These 11 T cell receptor beta chains share one sample of origin, sequenced in a study of T cell responses to AZD1222 COVID-19 vaccine. The table came from immunoSEQ multiplex PCR; TCRdb's copy has only in-frame clones and leaves some out. The table lists approximately 180,000 clones, almost 95% of them singletons. Source: peripheral blood, taken on day 0 of AZD1222 vaccination. These receptors all come from an adult in good health.

The gene calls are TRBV6-2 or TRBV6-3 and TRBJ2-7; 9 nucleotides agree with TRBD1. Germline CDR1 reads MNHEY; CDR2 reads SVGEGT. The V segment lost 2 bases and the J segment 1 base; nucleotides outside the gene matches: 3. The CDR3 runs 15 residues. The CDR3: CASSYPGQGSYEQYV. The CDR3 DNA follows: TGTGCCAGCAGTTACCCCGGACAGGGGTCCTACGAGCAGTACGTC.

The count of this clone is one. The chain couples TRBV2 to TRBJ1-5; D remains unclear. Looked up from germline, CDR1 is SNHLY and CDR2 is FYNNEI. The CDR3 contains 13 residues. V was pared by 6 bases and J by 4 bases, with 10 bases between. The CDR3, as DNA: TGTGCCAGCAGAGACAAAAAGAATCAGCCCCAGCATTTT. It specifies CASRDKKNQPQHF. The variable domain in full, with the rest retrieved from reference TRBV2 and TRBJ1-5, is EPEVTQTPSHQVTQMGQEVILRCVPISNHLYFYWYRQILGQKVEFLVSFYNNEISEKSEIFDDQFSVERPDGSNFTLKIRSTKLEDSAMYFCASRDKKNQPQHFGDGTRLSIL.

The chain is built from TRBV9 and TRBJ2-1; D gene uncertain. CDR1 and CDR2 (germline): SGDLS, YYNGEE. Trimming took 3 bases from V and 0 from J, leaving 10 bases between them. The CDR3 has 15 residues. The CDR3 DNA is TGTGCCAGCAGCGGCAGCGAGAGCTCCTACAATGAGCAGTTCTTC. This encodes CASSGSESSYNEQFF.

The V gene is TRBV4-1, the J gene TRBJ2-7, with D hard to call. The V and J ends lost 6 bases and 6 bases respectively, with 12 bases between them. Per the germline V gene, CDR1 is MGHRA and CDR2 is YSYEKL. The CDR3 runs to 12 residues. CDR3 residues: CASSNSFGEQYV. The DNA of the CDR3 is TGCGCCAGCAGTAATTCCTTCGGCGAGCAGTACGTC.

The CDR3 region has the DNA TGTGCCAGCAGCGGGGCCTCGAACACCGGGGAGCTGTTTTTT. It codes for CASSGASNTGELFF. This rearrangement joins TRBV5-6 to TRBJ2-2; D possibly corresponds to TRBD1 (5 bases). V shed 4 bases and J shed 0 bases, with 7 bases lying between them. Per germline, CDR1 SGHDT and CDR2 YYEEEE. The length of the CDR3 is 14 residues. The whole variable domain, remainder taken from reference TRBV5-6 and TRBJ2-2, is DAGVTQSPTHLIKTRGQQVTLRCSPKSGHDTVSWYQQALGQGPQFIFQYYEEEERQRGNFPDRFSGHQFPNYSSELNVNALLLGDSALYLCASSGASNTGELFFGEGSRLTVL.

V and J are TRBV2 and TRBJ1-1; no clear D gene. The CDR3 spans 12 residues. Between the trimmed V and J ends, which lost 3 bases and 10 bases, there was a span of 12 bases. Germline CDR1 reads SNHLY; CDR2 reads FYNNEI. Here the CDR3 reads CASSDSVSSAFF. For the CDR3, the DNA is TGTGCCAGCAGTGATTCGGTTTCATCAGCTTTCTTT.

J is TRBJ2-7 and V is TRBV5-1; maybe TRBD2 (6 bases). The CDR3 covers 14 residues. The germline gives CDR1 SGHRS, CDR2 YFSETQ. V lost 4 bases, J lost 0 bases, and 11 bases lay in between. The CDR3 reads CASSADYNSYEQYF. CDR3 DNA sequence: TGCGCCAGCAGCGCGGACTATAACTCCTACGAGCAGTACTTC.

CDR3: CASSQDLRTGNYGYTF. The CDR3 DNA sequence: TGTGCCAGCAGCCAAGATCTAAGGACAGGGAACTATGGCTACACCTTC. The chain couples TRBV4-2 to TRBJ1-2; the match to TRBD1 covers 8 bases. CDR3 size: 16 residues. Germline V CDR1 and CDR2: LGHNA, YNFKEQ. V trimming: 0 bases; J trimming: 2 bases; junction bases outside the gene matches: 5.

V gene TRBV7-2 combines with J gene TRBJ1-4; 9 nucleotides agree with TRBD1. Germline V CDR1 and CDR2: SGHTA, FQGNSA. With 5 bases clipped from V and 7 bases from J, the junction kept 8 bases outside the gene matches. The CDR3 loop spans 15 amino acids. As DNA, the CDR3 is TGTGCCAGCAGCCCTCGACAGGGGGGTGGTGAAAAACTGTTTTTT. Encoded protein: CASSPRQGGGEKLFF. Looking up the rest from reference TRBV7-2 and TRBJ1-4 gives the full variable domain: GAGVSQSPSNKVTEKGKDVELRCDPISGHTALYWYRQSLGQGLEFLIYFQGNSAPDKSGLPSDRFSAERTGGSVSTLTIQRTQQEDSAVYLCASSPRQGGGEKLFFGSGTQLSVL.

The rearrangement uses TRBV27 and TRBJ1-5, with no clear D. V dropped 5 bases and J dropped 0 bases, with 20 bases sitting between them. Germline V gene lookup returns CDR1 MNHEY and CDR2 SMNVEV (reference sequence). The length of the CDR3 is 18 residues. In DNA form, the CDR3 reads TGTGCCAGCAGTCAACGGTACCCGACGGACTATAGCAATCAGCCCCAGCATTTT. It translates to CASSQRYPTDYSNQPQHF.

The chain couples TRBV28 to TRBJ2-1, with a possible D match to TRBD1 (7 bases). Germline CDR1 reads MDHEN; CDR2 reads SYDVKM. V gave up 5 bases and J gave up 7 bases, with 21 bases separating them. The CDR3 extends over 16 amino acids. The CDR3 DNA reads as TGTGCCAGCAGTCCCGGGGGACAGCCGCATGGGAATGAGCAGTTCTTC. It yields the protein CASSPGGQPHGNEQFF. The full variable domain, with the rest looked up from reference TRBV28 and TRBJ2-1, is DVKVTQSSRYLVKRTGEKVFLECVQDMDHENMFWYRQDPGLGLRLIYFSYDVKMKEKGDIPEGYSVSREKKERFSLILESASTNQTSMYLCASSPGGQPHGNEQFFGPGTRLTVL.